The subject of this entry is one TCR beta chain. In its sample, this clone was seen a few times. Its antigen has not been determined. The sample holds no much larger clone one base away, and base qualities are not on file. This entry belongs to a study of beta chain features in type 1 diabetes listed by TCRdb under 2018. With regard to the full study: Patients and healthy donors did not differ in mean age, gender distribution, total cell number or subset yield. A total of 90 million to 140 million sorted cells were examined across all samples, and RNA yield correlated strongly with the number of cells per subset. In the study, recently diagnosed type 1 diabetes patients and matched healthy donors were compared on the TCRB repertoires of their sorted circulating CD4+ T cell subsets. Naive and central memory subsets were obtained from all 30 or so donors, but regulatory and stem cell-like memory subsets were isolated from only 8 patients and roughly eight healthy donors.

A single peripheral blood draw of approximately 100 mL on average was collected from each donor into heparinised tubes. A BD FACSAria II and a panel including CD45RO, CCR7, CD25, CD127, CD95 and CD27 were used to sort naive, central memory, regulatory and stem cell-like memory CD4+ T cells. A purity above 95% was achieved for all sorted populations. PBMCs were separated immediately by Lymphoprep density gradient centrifugation and were stained directly, without being cultured. To minimize batch effects, samples were stained and sorted in pairs, one healthy donor with one patient per experiment. Broader findings and caveats from the paper: Naive, central memory and regulatory TCRB repertoires appeared more similar among patients than among healthy donors. In all four CD4+ subsets, TCRB CDR3 length was moderately but significantly shorter in type 1 diabetes patients. Because small numbers of individuals were included in the HLA sub-analyses, any influence of HLA type on TCRB rearrangement was left unresolved. Because cDNA was sequenced instead of genomic DNA, activated cells with high expression could be over-represented, although the groups did not differ in activation or CD3 levels. PCR may preferentially amplify shorter templates, but because patient and control samples were amplified and corrected together, any resulting skew would affect both groups equally. At VDJ recombination sites, patients with type 1 diabetes made fewer insertions and deleted more nucleotides, a pattern implying thymic rearrangement abnormalities.

The germline V gene encodes CDR1 MNHEY and CDR2 SMNVEV (reference sequence). Germline trimming: 5 bases from V, 3 bases from J; junction bases outside gene matches: 11. Spanning cysteine to phenylalanine, the CDR3 consists of 16 amino acids. Of the read, only the CDR3 DNA is kept; its 48 bases are in frame from base 1. All of the isolated RNA was reverse transcribed with the High Capacity cDNA Reverse Transcription Kit, so expressed TCRB transcripts were sequenced. Naive, central memory and regulatory T cell samples underwent deep immunoSEQ sequencing, averaging about 3.57 million total reads per sample. After sorted cells were lysed in RLT buffer, RNA was extracted with DNase-treated RNeasy Micro or Mini kits, with the choice depending on cell number. Each cell subset was processed separately to prevent cross-contamination, with patient and healthy donor samples processed together. The immunoSEQ multiplex PCR was used to amplify TCRB sequences from cDNA, yielding 87-bp fragments that span the CDR3 region. The amplicons were sequenced using the Illumina HiSeq platform. The authors' pipeline ran thus. PCR bias was computationally corrected using synthetic template baselines, reads within Hamming distance 2 were collapsed, and singletons that could not be merged were discarded. By aligning reads against IMGT, V, D and J genes, CDR3 length, and insertions or deletions at six rearrangement sites were assigned. Within each subset, clonotype counts were normalized to sorted cell number, after which true diversity and Gini coefficients were computed with the tcR R package. The overlap coefficient, calculated on TCRB nucleotide sequences, was used to measure repertoire sharing. TCRdb limited this immuneACCESS table to in-frame rearrangements with V and J called. A share of clones is missing; checked studies link under half to unresolved V genes, and the rest is unexplained. V and J calls and clone size follow that table, whereas D and trimming were derived from the DNA. Across this sample there are about 150,000 clones, with almost 8% seen only once. The top ten clones comprise roughly 0.5% of the sample.

Sample: central memory CD4+ T cells from blood. This receptor was obtained from a man between 18 and 35 years old with type 1 diabetes. This chain is built from TRBV27 and TRBJ2-7; TRBD1 agrees with 9 junctional bases. CDR3 region: CASSPSGQGIFYEQYF. The nucleotide sequence is TGTGCCAGCAGTCCTTCGGGACAGGGAATTTTCTACGAGCAGTACTTC.